This TCR beta chain was captured in a study of T cell responses to AZD1222 COVID-19 vaccine. In the case of this clone: Its target is not known.

Findings and caveats of the study: Baseline seropositivity characterized only six AZD1222 recipients. Repertoires were sampled only after the peak T cell response. Clonal diversity was possibly underestimated; the donors were predominantly white British and more often female. Along spike, vaccine-associated CD4 TCRs were found throughout, with dominance at 160-218 and 743-854.

Germline V CDR1 and CDR2: MGHRA, YSYEKL. Deletions cut 4 bases from V and 2 bases from J, with 15 bases between. The CDR3 length is 16 residues. The assay was immunoSEQ multiplex PCR, and TCRdb's table has in-frame clones only and misses some. The data hold 150,000 or so clones, with around 92% observed a single time. The rearrangement uses TRBV4-1 and TRBJ2-1; maybe TRBD2 (6 bases). The sequencing used peripheral blood, collected 28 days after the second AZD1222 dose. This TCR was recovered from an adult who received the AZD1222 COVID-19 vaccine. As DNA, the CDR3 is TGCGCCAGCAGCCGGGGAGGTCTCGGCGCCTACAATGAGCAGTTCTTC. Protein: CASSRGGLGAYNEQFF.